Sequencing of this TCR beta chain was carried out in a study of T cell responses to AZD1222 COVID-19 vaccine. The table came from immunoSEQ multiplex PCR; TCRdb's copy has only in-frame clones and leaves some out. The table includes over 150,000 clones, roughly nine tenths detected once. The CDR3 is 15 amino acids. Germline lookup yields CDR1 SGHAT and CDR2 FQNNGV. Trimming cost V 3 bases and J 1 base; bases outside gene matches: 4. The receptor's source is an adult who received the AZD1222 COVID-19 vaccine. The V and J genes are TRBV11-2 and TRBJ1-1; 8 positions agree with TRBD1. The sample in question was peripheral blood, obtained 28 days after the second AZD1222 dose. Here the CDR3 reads CASSFTDRGNTEAFF. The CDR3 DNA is TGTGCCAGCAGCTTCACTGACAGGGGGAACACTGAAGCTTTCTTT.